This record covers a single T cell receptor beta chain. The target antigen is unknown. This sample was included in a study of vaccination effects on CD4 cells after COVID-19. Whole-study context: Sampling occurred a median 72 days post second dose, range 14 to 241. Overall study results and limits: After vaccination, at late timepoints, clones induced by infection and by vaccine contracted markedly. Just 1 of 255 vaccine-induced clones in healthy recipients was cross-reactive.

CDR1 and CDR2 (germline): MNHEY, SMNVEV (reference sequence). The CDR3 has 14 amino acids. Trimming cost V 7 bases and J 3 bases; bases outside gene matches: 4. Using viral peptide pools, the ViraFEST assay grew out antigen-specific CD4+ T cells prior to sequencing. Investigators separated out CD4+ T cells once less than 11 days of culture had passed. Each participant received a vaccine that was either BNT162b2 or mRNA-1273, given as two doses. Here immunoSEQ multiplex PCR was the method, and the copy in TCRdb shows in-frame clones only, minus some. The table records 35,000 to 40,000 clones, just under 85% of them present only once.

This clonotype originated in a human donor who received a COVID-19 vaccine. Some clones in this sample may be carry-over from other donors' samples. V usage is TRBV27 and J usage is TRBJ2-2, with TRBD2 matching 8 bases. The sequenced sample was CD4+ T cells from PBMCs cultured with HCoV-NL63 spike peptides, obtained after COVID-19 vaccination. The CDR3 coding sequence is TGTGCCAGCAATCGGGGGGGGGACACCGGGGAGCTGTTTTTT. Residues: CASNRGGDTGELFF.